This T cell receptor (beta chain) was sequenced during a study of T-cell reconstitution after alpha-beta-depleted transplantation in children. Overall study results and limits: TCRbeta diversity was high at day 60 in some patients (a result of surviving recipient T cells and thymic progenitors). Hyperexpanded clones declined; after one year, newly produced T cells mostly supplied diversity. In patients about two months after transplant, alpha-beta T cells reportedly arose from several hundred expanded graft clones.

As concerns this clonotype: The antigen is unknown.

Per germline, CDR1 DFQATT and CDR2 SNEGSKA (reference sequence). The V segment lost 1 base and the J segment 1 base; nucleotides outside the gene matches: 2. CDR3 size: 14 residues. The TCRbeta library incorporated unique molecular identifiers. TCRdb called the PCR reads again in MiXCR, with one record for every CDR3 protein. The sample has about 250,000 distinct CDR3 sequences, 20% to 30% seen once. The V and J genes are TRBV20-1 and TRBJ1-1, with 8 bases fitting TRBD1. The starting material was PBMCs, mostly from graft donor cells, obtained 360 days after TCRalphabeta/CD19-depleted stem cell transplant. The sequence was obtained from a female patient aged 2-15 years who had a stem cell transplant for congenital amegakaryocytic thrombocytopenia, so the T cells may come from the graft donor. This CDR3 reads CSARAGGGNTEAFF. CDR3 in DNA: TGCAGTGCTAGAGCAGGGGGCGGGAACACTGAAGCTTTCTTT.